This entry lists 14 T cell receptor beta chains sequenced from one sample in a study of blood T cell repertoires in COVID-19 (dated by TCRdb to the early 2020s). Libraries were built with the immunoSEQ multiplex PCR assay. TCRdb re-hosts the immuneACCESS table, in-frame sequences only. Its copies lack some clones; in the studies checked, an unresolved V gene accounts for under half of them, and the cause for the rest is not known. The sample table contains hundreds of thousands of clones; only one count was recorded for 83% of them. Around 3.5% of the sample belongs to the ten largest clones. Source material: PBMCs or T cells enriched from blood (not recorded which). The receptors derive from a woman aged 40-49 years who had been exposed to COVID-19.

This chain's CDR3 is CASSLARSSYNEQFF. The CDR3, as DNA: TGTGCCAGCAGCTTAGCGAGGAGCTCCTACAATGAGCAGTTCTTC. The rearrangement uses TRBV7-9 and TRBJ2-1; D gene ambiguous. The CDR3 runs 15 residues. With 0 bases removed from V and 0 bases from J, the gap between germline ends came to 6 bases. The germline CDR1 and CDR2 sequences are SEHNR and FQNEAQ (reference sequence).

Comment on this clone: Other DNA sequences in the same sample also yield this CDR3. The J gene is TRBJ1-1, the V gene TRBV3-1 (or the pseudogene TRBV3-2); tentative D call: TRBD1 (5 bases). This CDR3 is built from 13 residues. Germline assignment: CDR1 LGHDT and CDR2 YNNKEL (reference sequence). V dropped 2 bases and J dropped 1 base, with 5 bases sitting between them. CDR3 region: CASSQTGNTEAFF. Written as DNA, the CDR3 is TGTGCCAGCAGCCAAACAGGGAACACTGAAGCTTTCTTT.

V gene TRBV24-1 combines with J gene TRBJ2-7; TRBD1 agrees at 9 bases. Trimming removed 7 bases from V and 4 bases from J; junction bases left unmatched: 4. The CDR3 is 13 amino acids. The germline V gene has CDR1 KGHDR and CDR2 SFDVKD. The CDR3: CATSRGQGYEQYF. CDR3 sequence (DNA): TGTGCCACCAGCCGGGGACAGGGTTACGAGCAGTACTTC.

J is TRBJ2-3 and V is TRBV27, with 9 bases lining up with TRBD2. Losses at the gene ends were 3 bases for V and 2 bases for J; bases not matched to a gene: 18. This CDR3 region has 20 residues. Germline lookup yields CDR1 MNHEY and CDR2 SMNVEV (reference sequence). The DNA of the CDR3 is TGTGCCAGCAGTTTTTTTTACCAATCAAGTCTAGCGGGGCCCACAGATACGCAGTATTTT. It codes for CASSFFYQSSLAGPTDTQYF.

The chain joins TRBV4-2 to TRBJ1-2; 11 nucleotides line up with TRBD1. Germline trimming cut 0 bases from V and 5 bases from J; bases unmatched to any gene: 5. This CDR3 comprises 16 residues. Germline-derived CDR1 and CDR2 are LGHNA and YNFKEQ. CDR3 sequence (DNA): TGTGCCAGCAGCCAAGAGGGGACAGGGGGTGGATATGGCTACACCTTC. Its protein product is CASSQEGTGGGYGYTF.

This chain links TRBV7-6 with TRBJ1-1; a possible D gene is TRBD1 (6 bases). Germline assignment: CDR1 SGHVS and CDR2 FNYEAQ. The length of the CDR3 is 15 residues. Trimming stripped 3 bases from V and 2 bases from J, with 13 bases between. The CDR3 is CASSFGLGANTEAFF. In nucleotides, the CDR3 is TGTGCCAGCAGCTTTGGGCTGGGGGCTAACACTGAAGCTTTCTTT.

CDR3 DNA sequence: TGTGCCAGCAGCGCGCTCCTCGGTTCAGGGCCAGTTCACTTT. Residues: CASSALLGSGPVHF. The chain recombines TRBV9 with TRBJ1-6; D is possibly TRBD1 (5 bases). The germline gives CDR1 SGDLS, CDR2 YYNGEE. This CDR3 contains 14 residues. The ends were cut back, 3 bases at V and 19 bases at J, with 23 bases in the middle.

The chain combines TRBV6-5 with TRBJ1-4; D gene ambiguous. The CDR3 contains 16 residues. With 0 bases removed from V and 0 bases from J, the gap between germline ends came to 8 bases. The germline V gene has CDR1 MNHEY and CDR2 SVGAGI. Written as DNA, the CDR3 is TGTGCCAGCAGTTACTCGAGAGGTGCAACTAATGAAAAACTGTTTTTT. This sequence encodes CASSYSRGATNEKLFF.

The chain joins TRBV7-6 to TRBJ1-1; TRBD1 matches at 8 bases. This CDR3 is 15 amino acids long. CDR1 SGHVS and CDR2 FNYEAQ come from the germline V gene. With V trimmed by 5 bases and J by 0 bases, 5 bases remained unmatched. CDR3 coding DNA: TGTGCCAGCAGCCGTGGGACAGGCTTGAACACTGAAGCTTTCTTT. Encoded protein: CASSRGTGLNTEAFF.

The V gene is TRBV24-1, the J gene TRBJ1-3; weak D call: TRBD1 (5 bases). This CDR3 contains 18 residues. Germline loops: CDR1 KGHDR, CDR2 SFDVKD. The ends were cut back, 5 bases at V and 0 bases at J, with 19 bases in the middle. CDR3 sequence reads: CATSGRMKHRISGNTIYF. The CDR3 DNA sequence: TGTGCCACCAGTGGAAGAATGAAGCACAGGATCTCTGGAAACACCATATATTTT.

Here the CDR3 DNA reads TGTGCCAGCAGTCCCGACAGTCATCAGCCCCAGCATTTT. Residues: CASSPDSHQPQHF. The chain uses TRBV7-9 and TRBJ1-5; weak D call: TRBD1 (5 bases). The CDR3 spans 13 residues. Trimming pared 6 bases from V and 5 bases from J, leaving 11 bases between. CDR1 is SEHNR, CDR2 FQNEAQ, per germline (reference sequence).

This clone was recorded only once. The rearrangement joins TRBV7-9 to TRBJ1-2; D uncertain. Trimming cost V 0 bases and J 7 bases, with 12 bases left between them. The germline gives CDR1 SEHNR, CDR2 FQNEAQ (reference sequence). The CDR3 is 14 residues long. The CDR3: CASSLARQVFGYTF. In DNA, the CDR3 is TGTGCCAGCAGCTTAGCTCGCCAGGTCTTTGGCTACACCTTC.

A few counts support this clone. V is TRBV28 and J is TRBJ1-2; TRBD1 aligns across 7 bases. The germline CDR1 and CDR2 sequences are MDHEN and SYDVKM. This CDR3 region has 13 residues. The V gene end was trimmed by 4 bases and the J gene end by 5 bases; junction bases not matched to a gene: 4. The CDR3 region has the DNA TGTGCCAGCAGTTCCGGGACAGAATATGGCTACACCTTC. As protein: CASSSGTEYGYTF.

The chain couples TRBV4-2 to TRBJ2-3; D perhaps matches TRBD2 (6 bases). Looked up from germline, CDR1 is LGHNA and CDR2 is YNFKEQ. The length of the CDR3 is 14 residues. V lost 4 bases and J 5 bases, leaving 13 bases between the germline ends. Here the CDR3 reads CASSREVGGDTQYF. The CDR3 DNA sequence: TGTGCCAGCAGCCGGGAAGTCGGGGGAGATACGCAGTATTTT.